This TCR beta chain originates from a study of T cell repertoires in cytomegalovirus infection. TCRdb redid the calling of the reads with MiXCR, one entry per CDR3 protein. The sample consists of around 49,000 distinct CDR3 sequences, more than 15% of them appearing once. This clonotype occurred a few times. What it binds is not known. Germline CDR1 reads MGHRA; CDR2 reads YSYEKL. Trimming cost V 4 bases and J 5 bases, with 17 bases left between them. CDR3 length: 15 residues. The sequenced sample was CD8+ T cells from cultured PBMCs, obtained from culture after CMV antigen stimulation. This clonotype was sampled from a human donor in good health (CMV status not recorded). Some clones in this sample may be carry-over from other donors' samples. J is TRBJ2-5 and V is TRBV4-1; D might be TRBD1 (7 bases). CDR3 sequence reads: CASSLVQGGSETQYF. CDR3 DNA: TGCGCCAGCAGCCTTGTTCAGGGGGGATCGGAGACCCAGTACTTC.